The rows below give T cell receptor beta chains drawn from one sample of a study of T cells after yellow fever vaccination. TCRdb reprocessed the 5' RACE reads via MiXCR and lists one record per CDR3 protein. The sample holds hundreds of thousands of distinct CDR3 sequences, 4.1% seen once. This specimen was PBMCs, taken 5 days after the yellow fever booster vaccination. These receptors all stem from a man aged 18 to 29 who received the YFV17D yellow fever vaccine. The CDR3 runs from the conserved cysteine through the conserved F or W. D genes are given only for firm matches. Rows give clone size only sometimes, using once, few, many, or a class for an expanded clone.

cdr3_aa: CASSPGSPHGRIGSIQYF
cdr3_nt: TGCGCCAGCAGCCCCGGGAGCCCCCACGGGCGGATTGGGAGCATTCAGTACTTC
v_call: TRBV4-1
j_call: TRBJ2-4
clone_size: many
d_call: -

cdr3_aa: CSARPKKTGIGGSPLHF
cdr3_nt: TGCAGTGCTAGACCAAAAAAGACCGGGATAGGAGGCTCACCCCTCCACTTT
v_call: TRBV20-1
j_call: TRBJ1-6
clone_size: few
d_call: -

cdr3_aa: CSASDSYSNQPQHF
cdr3_nt: TGCAGTGCTAGTGATAGTTATAGCAATCAGCCCCAGCATTTT
v_call: TRBV20-1
j_call: TRBJ1-5
clone_size: -
d_call: -

cdr3_aa: CASSPGTGNPIGEQYF
cdr3_nt: TGCGCCAGCAGCCCGGGGACAGGGAACCCAATTGGCGAGCAGTACTTC
v_call: TRBV5-1
j_call: TRBJ2-7
clone_size: many
d_call: TRBD1

cdr3_aa: CASRKNLGGTGTDTQYF
cdr3_nt: TGCGCCAGTCGAAAGAATTTAGGGGGAACCGGGACAGATACGCAGTATTTT
v_call: TRBV5-1
j_call: TRBJ2-3
clone_size: -
d_call: -

cdr3_aa: CASSLGPLENEKLFF
cdr3_nt: TGTGCCAGCAGCTTGGGTCCTCTCGAGAATGAAAAACTGTTTTTT
v_call: TRBV7-3
j_call: TRBJ1-4
clone_size: many
d_call: -

cdr3_aa: CASSFTGESEAFF
cdr3_nt: TGTGCCAGCAGCTTCACAGGGGAATCTGAAGCTTTCTTT
v_call: TRBV7-9
j_call: TRBJ1-1
clone_size: -
d_call: TRBD1

cdr3_aa: CSVEESALGETQYF
cdr3_nt: TGCAGCGTTGAAGAATCAGCCCTGGGAGAGACCCAGTACTTC
v_call: TRBV29-1
j_call: TRBJ2-5
clone_size: many
d_call: -

cdr3_aa: CASSLGFADPGELFF
cdr3_nt: TGTGCCAGCAGCTTAGGGTTTGCAGACCCCGGGGAGCTGTTTTTT
v_call: TRBV7-9
j_call: TRBJ2-2
clone_size: -
d_call: -

cdr3_aa: CASSQDNPGGNQPQHF
cdr3_nt: TGTGCCAGCAGCCAAGATAACCCAGGGGGGAATCAGCCCCAGCATTTT
v_call: TRBV4-2
j_call: TRBJ1-5
clone_size: few
d_call: TRBD1

cdr3_aa: CASSLSRGAGSPLHF
cdr3_nt: TGTGCCAGCAGCTTATCCAGGGGGGCGGGGTCACCCCTCCACTTT
v_call: TRBV7-2
j_call: TRBJ1-6
clone_size: -
d_call: TRBD1

cdr3_aa: CASIKYRAGDEQFF
cdr3_nt: TGTGCCAGCATTAAATATAGGGCAGGGGATGAGCAGTTCTTC
v_call: TRBV28
j_call: TRBJ2-1
clone_size: -
d_call: -

cdr3_aa: CASSLGGERETQYF
cdr3_nt: TGTGCCAGCAGTTTAGGGGGCGAGAGGGAGACCCAGTACTTC
v_call: TRBV12-3/TRBV12-4
j_call: TRBJ2-5
clone_size: few
d_call: -

cdr3_aa: CASSPGQGASEFF
cdr3_nt: TGTGCCAGCAGCCCGGGACAGGGGGCCTCTGAGTTCTTC
v_call: TRBV4-2
j_call: TRBJ2-1
clone_size: few
d_call: TRBD1

cdr3_aa: CASSLEEAGVPDTQYF
cdr3_nt: TGTGCCAGCAGCCTAGAGGAAGCGGGGGTACCAGATACGCAGTATTTT
v_call: TRBV7-2
j_call: TRBJ2-3
clone_size: few
d_call: TRBD2